The 19 T cell receptor beta chains given below trace back to one sample, sequenced in a study of shared clonotypes between healthy human individuals. Method: immunoSEQ multiplex PCR; TCRdb's copy keeps in-frame clones and lacks some. Of 450,000 or so clones in the sample, approximately 80% are singletons; the top ten hold 9.5% to 15%. Material: PBMCs. These receptors originate from a woman aged 40 to 49 in good health. Some clones in this sample may be carry-over from other donors' samples.

The chain is built from TRBV19 and TRBJ2-1; the match to TRBD2 covers 8 bases. The CDR3 contains 14 residues. From germline, CDR1 is LNHDA and CDR2 SQIVND (reference sequence). V gave up 5 bases and J gave up 7 bases; unmatched junction bases: 7. As DNA, the CDR3 is TGTGCCAGTAGTCTCGCGGGAGGTTATAATGAGCAGTTCTTC. Protein product: CASSLAGGYNEQFF.

This sequence joins TRBV6-5 and TRBJ2-6; D assignment may be TRBD1 or TRBD2 (5 bases each). The CDR3 has 16 amino acids. Germline CDR1 and CDR2: MNHEY and SVGAGI. Trimming removed 0 bases at V and 4 bases at J, with 10 bases between. This CDR3 reads CASSYSPGTGANVLTF. The CDR3 DNA reads TGTGCCAGCAGTTACTCGCCAGGGACCGGGGCCAACGTCCTGACTTTC.

Comments on this clone: A read error likely explains this, since a far larger clone differs by one base. The CDR3 does not close with the conserved phenylalanine or tryptophan, likely indicating a read error. The chain uses TRBV27 and TRBJ2-7, with 7 bases matching TRBD2. V lost 3 bases and J lost 2; bases outside the gene matches: 4. This CDR3 has 14 residues. The V gene's germline CDR1 is MNHEY and CDR2 SMNVEV (reference sequence). CDR3 DNA sequence: TGTGCCAGCAGTTTCCAGGGAGGGGCCTACGAGCAGTACCTC. Its translation: CASSFQGGAYEQYL.

About this clone itself: This may stem from a read error, because a much larger clone lies one nucleotide away. The rearrangement uses TRBV9 and TRBJ2-7, with a weak D call TRBD1 (5 bases). The CDR3 length is 16 residues. Germline CDR1 and CDR2: SGDLS and YYNGEE. DNA for the CDR3: TGTGCCAGCAGCGTAGTCGGCAGGGTGAAATACTACGAGCGGTACTTC. Its translation: CASSVVGRVKYYERYF. Using reference TRBV9 and TRBJ2-7 for the parts outside the CDR3, the full variable domain is DSGVTQTPKHLITATGQRVTLRCSPRSGDLSVYWYQQSLDQGLQFLIQYYNGEERAKGNILERFSAQQFPDLHSELNLSSLELGDSALYFCASSVVGRVKYYERYFGPGTRLTVT.

This CDR3 is CASSTIDTSSYEQYF. CDR3 nucleotide sequence: TGTGCCAGTAGTACAATCGACACGAGCTCCTACGAGCAGTACTTC. The chain joins TRBV19 to TRBJ2-7; D is ambiguous. Looked up from germline, CDR1 is LNHDA and CDR2 is SQIVND (reference sequence). The CDR3 is 15 residues long. With 4 bases removed from V and 0 bases from J, the gap between germline ends came to 13 bases.

V and J are TRBV5-1 and TRBJ1-1; TRBD1 aligns across 8 bases. This CDR3 region has 14 residues. Trimming at V came to 0 bases and at J to 4 bases, leaving 2 bases not matched to a gene. The germline V gene encodes CDR1 SGHRS and CDR2 YFSETQ. CDR3: CASSLDRGSTEAFF. The CDR3 DNA reads as TGCGCCAGCAGCTTGGACAGGGGGTCCACTGAAGCTTTCTTT.

The count of this clone is one. This rearrangement joins TRBV9 to TRBJ1-2, with D unclear. The CDR3 spans 12 residues. Germline CDR1 reads SGDLS; CDR2 reads YYNGEE. V lost 4 bases and J 5 bases, leaving 9 bases between the germline ends. CDR3 nucleotide sequence: TGTGCCAGCAGCACTGGGCCGTATGGCTACACCTTC. Translation: CASSTGPYGYTF.

V is TRBV4-3 and J is TRBJ1-5, with D tentatively TRBD1 (6 bases). CDR3 length: 17 amino acids. CDR1 LGHNA and CDR2 YSLEER come from the germline V gene. V dropped 0 bases and J dropped 3 bases, with 15 bases sitting between them. CDR3 bases: TGCGCCAGCAGCCAAGATTTGGGGAACAGGGTCAATCAGCCCCAGCATTTT. It specifies CASSQDLGNRVNQPQHF.

This clone occurred many times. V is TRBV7-8 and J is TRBJ1-1; D ambiguous. V was cut by 5 bases and J by 5 bases, with 15 bases left in between. The V gene's germline CDR1 is SGHVS and CDR2 FQNEAQ. The length of the CDR3 is 14 residues. CDR3 DNA: TGTGCCAGCAGCCCCGTTGGGATCGGGACTGAAGCTTTCTTT. It codes for CASSPVGIGTEAFF.

The J gene is TRBJ2-7, the V gene TRBV18; maybe TRBD2 (6 bases). V gave up 6 bases and J gave up 2 bases, with 14 bases separating them. Germline values: CDR1 KGHSH, CDR2 LQKENI. The CDR3 runs to 14 residues. The CDR3 loop reads CASSDVAGTYEQYF. The CDR3 nucleotides are TGTGCCAGCTCCGACGTGGCGGGAACCTACGAGCAGTACTTC.

This clone has only a few counts. The junction and the germline gene differ at one end; a read error may be behind it. Other nucleotide sequences from this sample produce the same CDR3. This chain connects TRBV28 to TRBJ1-5; D call uncertain. This CDR3 has 18 amino acids. Germline values: CDR1 MDHEN, CDR2 SYDVKM. DNA for the CDR3: TGTGCCAGCAGTTTGATCGGGGTTCGGGAACTACGGGGTCAGCCCCAGCATTTC. Translating gives CASSLIGVRELRGQPQHF.

V is TRBV27 and J is TRBJ1-5, with D perhaps matching TRBD1 (6 bases). CDR3 size: 17 residues. Trimming left V 5 bases short and J 3 bases short, with 20 bases between. The germline V gene has CDR1 MNHEY and CDR2 SMNVEV (reference sequence). The DNA of the CDR3 is TGTGCCAGCAGTCCGTGGGGGGGCGGCAGGCACAATCAGCCCCAGCATTTT. As protein: CASSPWGGGRHNQPQHF.

The sample holds one count of this clone. Other DNA sequences in this specimen translate into the identical CDR3. The gene calls are TRBV30 and TRBJ1-1, with no clear D. CDR1 and CDR2 from the germline V gene are GTSNPN and SVGIG (reference sequence). The length of the CDR3 is 14 residues. The V gene lost 2 bases and the J gene lost 1 base, with 11 bases spanning the gap. The DNA of the CDR3 is TGTGCCTGGAGTCCCGGTTTGCCGAACACTGAAGCTTTCTTT. Its protein is CAWSPGLPNTEAFF. The full variable domain, in which reference TRBV30 and TRBJ1-1 provide the parts outside the CDR3, is SQTIHQWPATLVQPVGSPLSLECTVEGTSNPNLYWYRQAAGRGLQLLFYSVGIGQISSEVPQNLSASRPQDRQFILSSKKLLLSDSGFYLCAWSPGLPNTEAFFGQGTRLTVV.

The chain links TRBV7-8 to TRBJ2-7, with 10 bases that match TRBD1. The V segment lost 5 bases and the J segment 7 bases; nucleotides outside the gene matches: 5. The CDR3 is 13 residues long. Looked up from germline, CDR1 is SGHVS and CDR2 is FQNEAQ. DNA for the CDR3: TGTGCCAGCAGCCGACAGGGGGCGCAGGAGCAGTACTTC. Residues: CASSRQGAQEQYF.

To note about this clone: With a far larger clone one base away, a read error is the likely cause. Here the CDR3 omits its conserved ending phenylalanine or tryptophan, so a read error is the likely source. The genes are TRBV11-2 and TRBJ2-6; D possibly corresponds to TRBD1 (6 bases). Trimming left V 4 bases short and J 3 bases short, with 7 bases between. Germline CDR1 is SGHAT and CDR2 is FQNNGV. The CDR3 is 14 residues long. The CDR3 sequence is CASSWTVGANVLTL. Written as DNA, the CDR3 is TGTGCCAGCAGCTGGACAGTTGGGGCCAACGTCCTGACTCTC.

With respect to this clone: It differs at one base from a far larger clone, so likely a read error. The identical CDR3 is also encoded by other nucleotide sequences in the sample. The rearrangement joins TRBV2 to TRBJ1-5, with D uncertain. Germline-derived CDR1 and CDR2 are SNHLY and FYNNEI. The CDR3 is 13 amino acids. CDR3 in amino acids: CASSDISNQPQHF. Written as DNA, the CDR3 is TGTGCCAGCAGTGACATTAGCAATCAGCCCCAACATTTT. The full variable domain, completed using reference TRBV2 and TRBJ1-5, is EPEVTQTPSHQVTQMGQEVILRCVPISNHLYFYWYRQILGQKVEFLVSFYNNEISEKSEIFDDQFSVERPDGSNFTLKIRSTKLEDSAMYFCASSDISNQPQHFGDGTRLSIL.

This sequence joins TRBV2 and TRBJ2-5; 8 nucleotides align to TRBD1. The CDR3 length is 12 residues. Germline trimming cut 6 bases from V and 4 bases from J; bases unmatched to any gene: 1. The germline V gene has CDR1 SNHLY and CDR2 FYNNEI. CDR3 DNA sequence: TGTGCCAGCAGGGACAGGGCAGAGACCCAGTACTTC. Encoded protein: CASRDRAETQYF.

J is TRBJ1-2 and V is TRBV5-8, with D uncertain. Trimming stripped 7 bases from V and 4 bases from J, with 20 bases between. This CDR3 contains 15 residues. Germline CDR1 reads SGHTS; CDR2 reads YDEGEE. CDR3 protein: CASGSFPRKTYGYTF. In nucleotides, the CDR3 is TGTGCCAGCGGAAGCTTTCCACGAAAGACCTATGGCTACACCTTC. The full variable domain, its missing parts supplied by reference TRBV5-8 and TRBJ1-2, is EAGVTQSPTHLIKTRGQQATLRCSPISGHTSVYWYQQALGLGLQFLLWYDEGEERNRGNFPPRFSGRQFPNYSSELNVNALELEDSALYLCASGSFPRKTYGYTFGSGTRLTVV.

The chain employs TRBV10-3 and TRBJ1-3, with TRBD1 as a possible D gene (5 bases). The CDR3 totals 14 residues. Germline V CDR1 and CDR2: ENHRY, SYGVKD. The V gene lost 3 bases and the J gene lost 0 bases, with 6 bases spanning the gap. The CDR3 DNA follows: TGTGCCATCAGTGACAGGGACTCTGGAAACACCATATATTTT. Translating gives CAISDRDSGNTIYF.